The following is a TCR beta chain sequence with its context. Clones were read by immunoSEQ multiplex PCR, and TCRdb kept only the in-frame ones, dropping some. The sample has 180,000 or so clones, approximately 91% seen once; the top ten hold about 6.7%. These data come from a study of blood T cell repertoires in COVID-19. Overall study context: Sample material is recorded as cDNA or gDNA derived from T cells, B-cell-depleted T cells, or PBMCs.

Sample: peripheral blood. The TCR sequence derives from a man aged 35-49 years with acute or convalescent COVID-19.

Written as DNA, the CDR3 is TGTGCCTGGAGTCCTCTCCGGGGGTCAGGGGAAAAACTGTTTTTT. It is translated as CAWSPLRGSGEKLFF. The chain recombines TRBV30 with TRBJ1-4; maybe TRBD1 (5 bases). This CDR3 is 15 amino acids long. The V gene lost 2 bases and the J gene lost 8 bases, with 18 bases spanning the gap. In germline, CDR1 is GTSNPN, CDR2 SVGIG (reference sequence).